This T cell receptor (beta chain) was recorded in a study of control samples from healthy donors and cancer patients. Between the trimmed V and J ends, which lost 3 bases and 4 bases, there was a span of 15 bases. The CDR3 is made up of 15 amino acids. Germline loops: CDR1 LNHDA, CDR2 SQIVND (reference sequence). This table comes from immunoSEQ multiplex PCR, and its TCRdb copy is limited to in-frame clones, with some not included. Of approximately 120,000 clones in the sample, roughly 92% are singletons; the top ten hold 0.5% to 0.7%. The sequence derives from a man older than 75 with head and neck cancer. The V gene is TRBV19, the J gene TRBJ1-2; TRBD1 is a possible D gene (5 bases). Sequencing input: PBMCs. CDR3 region: CASSIGTVGAYGYTF. CDR3 nucleotide sequence: TGTGCCAGTAGTATTGGGACGGTTGGGGCCTATGGCTACACCTTC.